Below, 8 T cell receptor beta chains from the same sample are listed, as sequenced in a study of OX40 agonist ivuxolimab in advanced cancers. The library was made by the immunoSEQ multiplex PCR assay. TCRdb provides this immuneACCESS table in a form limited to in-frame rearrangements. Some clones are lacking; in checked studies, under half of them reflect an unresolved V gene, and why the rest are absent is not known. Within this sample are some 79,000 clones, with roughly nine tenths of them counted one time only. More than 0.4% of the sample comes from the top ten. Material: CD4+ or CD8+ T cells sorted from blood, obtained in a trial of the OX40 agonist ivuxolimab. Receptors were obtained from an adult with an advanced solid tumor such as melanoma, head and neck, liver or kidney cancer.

Here the CDR3 DNA reads TGCGCCAGCAGCCGGGTCCTAGGTGAGCAGTTCTTC. The encoded protein is CASSRVLGEQFF. The chain recombines TRBV5-1 with TRBJ2-1; D is unresolved. Germline CDR1 reads SGHRS; CDR2 reads YFSETQ. This CDR3 is 12 amino acids long. The V end was cut by 4 bases, the J end by 9 bases, with 11 bases between.

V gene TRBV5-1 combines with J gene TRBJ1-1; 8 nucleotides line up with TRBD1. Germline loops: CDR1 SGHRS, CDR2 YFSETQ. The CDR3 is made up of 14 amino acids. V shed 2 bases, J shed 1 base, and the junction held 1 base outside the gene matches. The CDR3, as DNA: TGCGCCAGCAGCTTCGGGACAGGGAACACTGAAGCTTTCTTT. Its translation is CASSFGTGNTEAFF.

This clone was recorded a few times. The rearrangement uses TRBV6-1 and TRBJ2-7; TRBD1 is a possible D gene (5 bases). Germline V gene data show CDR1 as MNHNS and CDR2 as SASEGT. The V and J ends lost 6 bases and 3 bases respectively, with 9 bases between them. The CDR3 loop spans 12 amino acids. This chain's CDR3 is CASSREHYEQYF. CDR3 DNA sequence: TGTGCCAGCAGCAGGGAACACTACGAGCAGTACTTC.

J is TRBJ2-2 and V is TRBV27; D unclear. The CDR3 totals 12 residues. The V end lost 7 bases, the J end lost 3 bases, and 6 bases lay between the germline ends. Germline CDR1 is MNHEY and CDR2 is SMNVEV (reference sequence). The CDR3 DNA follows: TGTGCCAGCAAAATTTACACCGGGGAGCTGTTTTTT. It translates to CASKIYTGELFF.

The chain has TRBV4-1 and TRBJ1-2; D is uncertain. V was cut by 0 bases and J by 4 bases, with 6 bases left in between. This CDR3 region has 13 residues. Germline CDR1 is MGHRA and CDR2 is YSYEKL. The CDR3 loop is CASSQDIGYGYTF. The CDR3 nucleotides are TGCGCCAGCAGCCAAGATATAGGCTATGGCTACACCTTC.

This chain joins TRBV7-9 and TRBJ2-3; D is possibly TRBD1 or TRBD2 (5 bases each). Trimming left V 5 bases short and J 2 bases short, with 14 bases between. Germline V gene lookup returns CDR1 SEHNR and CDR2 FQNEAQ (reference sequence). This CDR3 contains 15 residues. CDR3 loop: CASSAGTTNTDTQYF. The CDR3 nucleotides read TGTGCCAGCAGCGCCGGGACGACGAACACAGATACGCAGTATTTT.

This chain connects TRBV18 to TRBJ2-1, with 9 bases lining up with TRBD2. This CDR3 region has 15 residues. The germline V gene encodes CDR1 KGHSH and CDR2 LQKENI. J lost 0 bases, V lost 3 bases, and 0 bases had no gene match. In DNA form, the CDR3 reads TGTGCCAGCTCACCTAGCGGGAGCTCCTACAATGAGCAGTTCTTC. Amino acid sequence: CASSPSGSSYNEQFF.

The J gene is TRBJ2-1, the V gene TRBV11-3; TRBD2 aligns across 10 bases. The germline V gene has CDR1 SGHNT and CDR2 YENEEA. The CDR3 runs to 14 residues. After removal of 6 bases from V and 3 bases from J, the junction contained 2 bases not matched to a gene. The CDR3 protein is CASSLAGVYNEQFF. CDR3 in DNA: TGTGCCAGCAGTCTAGCGGGGGTCTACAATGAGCAGTTCTTC.